This TCR beta chain was sequenced for a study of Graves' ophthalmopathy and Graves' hyperthyroidism. Study context: Stable hyperthyroidism denotes an absence of ophthalmopathy throughout 18 months of follow-up.

CDR1 MGHRA and CDR2 YSYEKL come from the germline V gene. Trimming shortened V by 1 base and J by 8 bases, and 11 bases separated the two germline ends. The CDR3 runs 13 residues. About this clonotype itself: Antigen unknown.

Study-wide points: Most thyroid-expanded clonotypes exceeding 0.001 frequency were also found in blood.

RNA transcripts were the source from which TCR beta CDR3 regions were amplified. Second-round multiplex PCR followed a first-round RT-PCR using HTBI primers. TCRdb processed the multiplex PCR reads anew with MiXCR; each CDR3 protein has one entry. The repertoire holds 560,000 or so distinct CDR3 sequences, with approximately 35% as singletons. Patients were diagnosed from clinical symptoms, serum thyroxine, TRAb, thyroid ultrasound and orbital computed tomography. Sequencing input: peripheral blood or thyroid tissue (not recorded which). The gene calls are TRBV4-1 and TRBJ1-2; no firm D call. The TCR originated in an adult man with Graves' hyperthyroidism. The DNA of the CDR3 is TGCGCCAGCAGCCAAGTCGGTGCGGGGGGCTACACCTTC. This translates into CASSQVGAGGYTF.